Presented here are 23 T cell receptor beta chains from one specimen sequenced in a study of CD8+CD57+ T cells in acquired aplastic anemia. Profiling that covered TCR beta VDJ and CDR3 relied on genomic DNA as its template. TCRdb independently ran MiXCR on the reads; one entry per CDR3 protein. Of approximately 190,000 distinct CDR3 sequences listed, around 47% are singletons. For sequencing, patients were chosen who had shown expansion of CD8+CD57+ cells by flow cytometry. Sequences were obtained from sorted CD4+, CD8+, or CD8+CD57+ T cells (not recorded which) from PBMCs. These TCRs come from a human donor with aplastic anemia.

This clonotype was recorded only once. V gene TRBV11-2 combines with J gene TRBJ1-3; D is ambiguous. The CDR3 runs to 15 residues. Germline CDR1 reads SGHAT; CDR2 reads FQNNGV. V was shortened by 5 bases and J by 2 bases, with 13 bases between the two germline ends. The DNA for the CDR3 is TGTGCCAGCAGCCTACCTCAGACACCTGGAAACACCATATATTTT. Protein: CASSLPQTPGNTIYF.

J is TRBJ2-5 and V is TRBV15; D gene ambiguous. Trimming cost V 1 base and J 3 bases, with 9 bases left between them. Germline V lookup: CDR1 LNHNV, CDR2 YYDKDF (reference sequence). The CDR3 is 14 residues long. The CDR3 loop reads CATSRVGREETQYF. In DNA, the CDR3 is TGTGCCACCAGCAGAGTTGGTCGCGAAGAGACCCAGTACTTC.

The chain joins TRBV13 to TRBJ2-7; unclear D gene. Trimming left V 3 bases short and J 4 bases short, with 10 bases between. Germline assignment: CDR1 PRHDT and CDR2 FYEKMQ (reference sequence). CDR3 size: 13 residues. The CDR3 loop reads CASSLVNEYEQYF. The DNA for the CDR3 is TGTGCCAGCAGCTTGGTAAATGAGTACGAGCAGTACTTC.

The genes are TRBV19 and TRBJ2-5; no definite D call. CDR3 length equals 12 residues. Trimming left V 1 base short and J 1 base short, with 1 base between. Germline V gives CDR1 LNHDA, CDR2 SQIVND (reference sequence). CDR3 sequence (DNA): TGTGCCAGTAGTATAGGCCAAGAGACCCAGTACTTC. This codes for CASSIGQETQYF.

The CDR3, as DNA: TGTGCCAGTAGTATCGGGACAGAAGGAAACACCATATATTTT. Protein sequence: CASSIGTEGNTIYF. The chain recombines TRBV19 with TRBJ1-3; 7 positions agree with TRBD1. Looked up from germline, CDR1 is LNHDA and CDR2 is SQIVND (reference sequence). The junction had 3 bases not matched to a gene; V was cut back by 3 bases and J by 4 bases. CDR3 size: 14 residues.

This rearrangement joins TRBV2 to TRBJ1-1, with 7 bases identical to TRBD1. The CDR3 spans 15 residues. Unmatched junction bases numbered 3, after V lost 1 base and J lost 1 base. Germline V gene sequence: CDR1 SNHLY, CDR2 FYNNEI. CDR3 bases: TGTGCCAGCAGTGAAGGGGGGACAGCGAACACTGAAGCTTTCTTT. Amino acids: CASSEGGTANTEAFF.

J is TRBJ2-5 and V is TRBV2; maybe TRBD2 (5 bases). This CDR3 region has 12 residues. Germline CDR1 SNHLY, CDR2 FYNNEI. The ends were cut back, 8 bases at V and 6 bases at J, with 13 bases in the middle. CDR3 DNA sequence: TGTGCCAGCGCGGGCCTAGAGAAGACCCAGTACTTC. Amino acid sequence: CASAGLEKTQYF. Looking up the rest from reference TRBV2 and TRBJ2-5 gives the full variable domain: EPEVTQTPSHQVTQMGQEVILRCVPISNHLYFYWYRQILGQKVEFLVSFYNNEISEKSEIFDDQFSVERPDGSNFTLKIRSTKLEDSAMYFCASAGLEKTQYFGPGTRLLVL.

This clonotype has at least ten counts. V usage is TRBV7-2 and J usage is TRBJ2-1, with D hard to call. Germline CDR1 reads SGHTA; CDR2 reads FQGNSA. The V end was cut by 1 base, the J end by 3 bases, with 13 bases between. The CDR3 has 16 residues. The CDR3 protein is CASSLDGQSGYNEQFF. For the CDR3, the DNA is TGTGCCAGCAGCTTAGACGGGCAATCGGGCTACAATGAGCAGTTCTTC.

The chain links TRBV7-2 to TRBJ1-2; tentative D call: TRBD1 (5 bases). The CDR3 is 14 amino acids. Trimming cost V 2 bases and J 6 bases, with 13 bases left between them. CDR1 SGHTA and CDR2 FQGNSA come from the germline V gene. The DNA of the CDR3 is TGTGCCAGCAGCTTAACCAGGGAGGGAAATGGCTACACCTTC. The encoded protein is CASSLTREGNGYTF.

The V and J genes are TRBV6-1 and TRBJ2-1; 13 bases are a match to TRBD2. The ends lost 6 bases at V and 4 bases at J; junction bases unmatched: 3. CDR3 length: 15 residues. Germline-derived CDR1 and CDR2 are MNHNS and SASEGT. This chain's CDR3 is CASRGGLAGYNEQFF. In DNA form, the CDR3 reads TGTGCCAGCAGGGGGGGACTAGCGGGATACAATGAGCAGTTCTTC.

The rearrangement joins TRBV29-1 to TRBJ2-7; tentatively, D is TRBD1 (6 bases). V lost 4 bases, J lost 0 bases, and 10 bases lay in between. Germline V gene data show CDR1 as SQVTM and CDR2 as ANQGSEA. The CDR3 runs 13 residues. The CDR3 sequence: CSVGGQSSYEQYF. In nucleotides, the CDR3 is TGCAGCGTTGGAGGACAGAGCTCCTACGAGCAGTACTTC.

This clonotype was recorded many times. DNA for the CDR3: TGCGCCAGCAGCTTGGACCGGTCAGGAAACACCATATATTTT. Translated: CASSLDRSGNTIYF. The V gene is TRBV5-1, the J gene TRBJ1-3, with D uncertain. The CDR3 has 14 amino acids. V was trimmed by 0 bases and J by 4 bases, leaving 8 bases between them. From germline, CDR1 is SGHRS and CDR2 YFSETQ.

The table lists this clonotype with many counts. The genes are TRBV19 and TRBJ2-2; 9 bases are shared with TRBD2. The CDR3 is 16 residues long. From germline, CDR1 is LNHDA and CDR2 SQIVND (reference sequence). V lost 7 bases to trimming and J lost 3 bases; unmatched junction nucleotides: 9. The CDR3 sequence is CASKGGLAGHTGELFF. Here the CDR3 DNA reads TGTGCCAGTAAGGGAGGTCTAGCGGGACACACCGGGGAGCTGTTTTTT.

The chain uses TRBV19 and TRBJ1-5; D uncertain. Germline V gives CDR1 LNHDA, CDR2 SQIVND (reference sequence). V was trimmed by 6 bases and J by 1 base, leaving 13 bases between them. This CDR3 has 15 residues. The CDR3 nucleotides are TGTGCCAGTAGCCAAAACAGTGGGAGCAATCAGCCCCAGCATTTT. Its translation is CASSQNSGSNQPQHF.

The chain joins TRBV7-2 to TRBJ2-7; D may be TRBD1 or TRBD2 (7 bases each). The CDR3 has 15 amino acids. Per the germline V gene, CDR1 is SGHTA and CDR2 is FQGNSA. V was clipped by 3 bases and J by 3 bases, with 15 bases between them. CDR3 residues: CTSSLVRGGSYEQYF. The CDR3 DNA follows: TGTACCAGCAGCTTGGTCAGGGGGGGGAGCTACGAGCAGTACTTC.

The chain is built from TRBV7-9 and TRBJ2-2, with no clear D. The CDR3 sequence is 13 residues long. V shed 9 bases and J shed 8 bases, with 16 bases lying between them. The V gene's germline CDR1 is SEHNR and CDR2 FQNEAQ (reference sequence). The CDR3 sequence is CASLDLPGGELFF. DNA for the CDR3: TGTGCCAGTCTCGACCTACCCGGAGGGGAGCTGTTTTTT.

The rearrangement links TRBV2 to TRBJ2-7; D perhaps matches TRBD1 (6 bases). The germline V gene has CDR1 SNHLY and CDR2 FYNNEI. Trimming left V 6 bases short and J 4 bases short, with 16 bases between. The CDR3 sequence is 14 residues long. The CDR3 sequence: CASSWTALLYEQYF. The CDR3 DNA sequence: TGTGCCAGCAGCTGGACAGCCCTTTTATACGAGCAGTACTTC.

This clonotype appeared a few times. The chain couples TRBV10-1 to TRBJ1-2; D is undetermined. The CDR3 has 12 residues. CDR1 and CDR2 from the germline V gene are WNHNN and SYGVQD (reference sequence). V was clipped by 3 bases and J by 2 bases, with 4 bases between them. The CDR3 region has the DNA TGCGCCAGCAGTGACCTCAACTATGGCTACACCTTC. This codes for CASSDLNYGYTF.

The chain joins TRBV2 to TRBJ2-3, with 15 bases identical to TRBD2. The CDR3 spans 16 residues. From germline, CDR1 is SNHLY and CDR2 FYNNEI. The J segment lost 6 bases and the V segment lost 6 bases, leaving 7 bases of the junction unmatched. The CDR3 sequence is CASSGLAGGQGDTQYF. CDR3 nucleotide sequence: TGTGCCAGCAGCGGACTAGCGGGGGGGCAGGGGGATACGCAGTATTTT.

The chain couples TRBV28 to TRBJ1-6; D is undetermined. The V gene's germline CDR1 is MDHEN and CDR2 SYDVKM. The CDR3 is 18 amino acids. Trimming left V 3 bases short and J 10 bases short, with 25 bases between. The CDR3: CASSFSPYFRAPRSPLHF. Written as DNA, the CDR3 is TGTGCCAGCAGTTTTAGCCCCTACTTTAGGGCCCCGAGGTCACCCCTCCACTTT.

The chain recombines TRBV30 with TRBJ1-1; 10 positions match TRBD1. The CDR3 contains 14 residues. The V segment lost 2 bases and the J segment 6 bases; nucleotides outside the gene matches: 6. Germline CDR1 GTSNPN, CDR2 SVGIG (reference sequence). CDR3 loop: CAWSSIGQGAEAFF. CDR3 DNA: TGTGCCTGGAGTTCAATCGGACAGGGGGCTGAAGCTTTCTTT.

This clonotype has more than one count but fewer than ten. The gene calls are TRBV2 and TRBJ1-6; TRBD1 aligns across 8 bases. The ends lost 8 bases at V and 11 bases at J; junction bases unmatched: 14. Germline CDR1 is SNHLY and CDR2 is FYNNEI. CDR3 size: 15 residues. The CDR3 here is CASSLGPLQGAPLHF. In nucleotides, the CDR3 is TGTGCCAGCTCCTTGGGTCCATTACAGGGGGCACCCCTCCACTTT.

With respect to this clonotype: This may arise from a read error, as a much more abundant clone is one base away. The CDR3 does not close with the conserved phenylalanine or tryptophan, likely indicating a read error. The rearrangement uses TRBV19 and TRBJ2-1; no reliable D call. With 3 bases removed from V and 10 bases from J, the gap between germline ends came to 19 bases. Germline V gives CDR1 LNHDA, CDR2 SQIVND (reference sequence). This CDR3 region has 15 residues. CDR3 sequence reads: CASSIGPRAAREQFL. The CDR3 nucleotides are TGTGCCAGTAGTATCGGCCCTCGGGCTGCCCGAGAGCAGTTCCTC.